These T cell receptor beta chains were read from a single sample in a study of T cell responses to AZD1222 COVID-19 vaccine. This table comes from immunoSEQ multiplex PCR, and its TCRdb copy is limited to in-frame clones, with some not included. This sample has some 83,000 clones; 86% occur once, and the top ten carry approximately 9%. Sample: peripheral blood, taken on day 0 of AZD1222 vaccination. Every receptor here comes from an adult in good health. CDR3s include the opening cysteine and the closing phenylalanine or tryptophan. D genes are given only for firm matches.

>NA|TRBV30|TRBJ2-3
TGTGCCTGGAGTGTTTTCACAGATACGCAGTATTTT
CAWSVFTDTQYF
>NA|TRBV4-1|TRBJ2-3
TGCGCCAGCAGCCAAGGGGGTGGGTACACAGATACGCAGTATTTT
CASSQGGGYTDTQYF
>NA|TRBV5-6|TRBJ1-6
TGTGCCAGCAGCTTGAATACCCGGGGTAATTCACCCCTCCACTTT
CASSLNTRGNSPLHF
>NA|TRBV9|TRBJ1-6
TGTGCCAGCAGCTCTACCTCGTTTACTTCACCCCTCCACTTT
CASSSTSFTSPLHF
>NA|TRBV29-1|TRBJ1-1
TGCAGCGTTGAAGGCCGGGCCAAAAACACTGAAGCTTTCTTT
CSVEGRAKNTEAFF
>NA|TRBV6-2/TRBV6-3|TRBJ1-4
TGTGCCAGCAGTGCTCGGACGGCTCCAAATGAAAAACTGTTTTTT
CASSARTAPNEKLFF
>NA|TRBV7-2|TRBJ2-7
TGTGCCAGCAGCTCTCCTACAGGGCCATCCTACGAGCAGTACTTC
CASSSPTGPSYEQYF
>NA|TRBV5-1|TRBJ1-3
TGCGCCAGCAGCTTAGGGACGGCAGGAAACACCATATATTTT
CASSLGTAGNTIYF
>NA|TRBV5-1|TRBJ1-2
TGCGCCAGCAGCGAGATACAGGGTTTTCAAAACACCTTC
CASSEIQGFQNTF
>TRBD1|TRBV7-8|TRBJ2-2
TGTGCCAGCAGCCAGACAGGGGCACCCGGGGAGCTGTTTTTT
CASSQTGAPGELFF
>NA|TRBV11-2|TRBJ1-2
TGTGCCAGCAGCTTAGATGGGCCGGGTGTGGGCTACACCTTC
CASSLDGPGVGYTF
>NA|TRBV7-9|TRBJ1-2
TGTGCCAGCAGCTTAACCCAGGGCGGCTACACCTTC
CASSLTQGGYTF
>NA|TRBV11-2|TRBJ1-4
TGTGCCAGCAGCTTAGTTCGCGGGGCCAATGAAAAACTGTTTTTT
CASSLVRGANEKLFF
>TRBD2|TRBV19|TRBJ2-1
TGTGCCAGTAGTATAGATCTGCTAGCGGGGAGCTACAATGAGCAGTTCTTC
CASSIDLLAGSYNEQFF